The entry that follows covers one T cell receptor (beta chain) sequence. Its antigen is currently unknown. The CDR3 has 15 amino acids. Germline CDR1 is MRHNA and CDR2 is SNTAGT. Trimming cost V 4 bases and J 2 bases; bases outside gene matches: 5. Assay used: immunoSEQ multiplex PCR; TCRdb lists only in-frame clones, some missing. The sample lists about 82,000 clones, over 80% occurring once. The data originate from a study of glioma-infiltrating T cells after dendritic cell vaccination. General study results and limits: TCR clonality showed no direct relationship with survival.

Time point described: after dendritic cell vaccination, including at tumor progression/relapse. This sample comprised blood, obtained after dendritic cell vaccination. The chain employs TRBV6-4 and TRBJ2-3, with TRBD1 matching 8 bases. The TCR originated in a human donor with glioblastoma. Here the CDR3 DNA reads TGTGCCAGCAGTGTGGCAGGGGGCCACACAGATACGCAGTATTTT. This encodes CASSVAGGHTDTQYF.